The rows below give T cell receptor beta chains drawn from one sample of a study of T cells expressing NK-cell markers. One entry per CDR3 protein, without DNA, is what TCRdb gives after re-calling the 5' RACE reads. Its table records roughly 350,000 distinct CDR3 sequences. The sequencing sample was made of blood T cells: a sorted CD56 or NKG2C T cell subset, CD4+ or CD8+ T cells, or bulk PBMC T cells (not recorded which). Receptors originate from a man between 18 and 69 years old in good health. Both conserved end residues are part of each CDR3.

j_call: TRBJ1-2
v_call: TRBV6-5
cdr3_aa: CASSYGGTRTYGYTF

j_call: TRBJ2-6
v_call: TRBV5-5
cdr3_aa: CASSSAGTLSSGANVLTF

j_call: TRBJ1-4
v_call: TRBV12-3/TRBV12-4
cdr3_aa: CASRQGANEKLFF

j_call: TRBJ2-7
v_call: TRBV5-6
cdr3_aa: CASSPRGGAEQYF

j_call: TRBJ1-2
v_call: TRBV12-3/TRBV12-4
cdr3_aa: CASSFERTGYGYTF

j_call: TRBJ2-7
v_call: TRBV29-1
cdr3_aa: CSGMTGASYEQYF

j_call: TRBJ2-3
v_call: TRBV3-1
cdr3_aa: CASSLTLTGFKTDTQYF

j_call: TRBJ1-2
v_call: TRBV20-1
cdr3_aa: CSATDRVGYTF

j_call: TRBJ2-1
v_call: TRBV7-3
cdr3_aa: CASSYAGTGLSYNEQFF

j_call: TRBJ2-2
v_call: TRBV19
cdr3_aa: CASSTRTGTDSVNTGELFF

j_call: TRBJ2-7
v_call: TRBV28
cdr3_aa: CASSFVGQGVSEQYF

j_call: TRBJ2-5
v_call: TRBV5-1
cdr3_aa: CASSLVAGGQETQYF

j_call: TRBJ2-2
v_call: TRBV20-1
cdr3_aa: CSARGGQGGTGELFF

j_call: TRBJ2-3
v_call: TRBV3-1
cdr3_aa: CASSQDMIAGYTQYF

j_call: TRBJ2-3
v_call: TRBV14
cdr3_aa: CASSPPRLAGGRTQYF

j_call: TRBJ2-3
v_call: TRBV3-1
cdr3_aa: CASSQDGQVADTQYF

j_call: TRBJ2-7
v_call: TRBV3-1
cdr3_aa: CASSQDLYPKTPYF

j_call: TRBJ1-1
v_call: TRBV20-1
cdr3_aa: CSATRPSGTEAFF

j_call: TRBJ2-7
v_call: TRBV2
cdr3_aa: CASRGLAGEQYF

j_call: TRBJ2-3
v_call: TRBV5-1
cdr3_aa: CASSVVSSSRDTQYF

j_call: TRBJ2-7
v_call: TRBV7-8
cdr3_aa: CASRGRRAGALYEQYF

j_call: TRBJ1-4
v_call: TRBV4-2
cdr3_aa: CASSQPQGAGGEKLFF

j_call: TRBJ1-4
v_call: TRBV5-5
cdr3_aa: CASSLEGGHEKLFF

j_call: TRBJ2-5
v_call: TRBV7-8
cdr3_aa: CASSSGPVQETQYF

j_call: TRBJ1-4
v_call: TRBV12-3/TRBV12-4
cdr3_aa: CASSPRDTGETNEKLFF

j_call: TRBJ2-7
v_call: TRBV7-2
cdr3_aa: CASSSGSLWEQYF

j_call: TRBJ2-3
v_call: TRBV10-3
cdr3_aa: CAISVGVTDTQYF

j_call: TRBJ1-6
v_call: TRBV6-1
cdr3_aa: CASSEADQSSYNSPLHF

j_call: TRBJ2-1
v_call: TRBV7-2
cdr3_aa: CASSPGGNHNEQFF

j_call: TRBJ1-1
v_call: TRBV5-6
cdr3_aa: CASTWWQGRTEAFF

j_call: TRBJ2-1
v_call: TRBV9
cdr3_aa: CASSTRTSGGLEQFF

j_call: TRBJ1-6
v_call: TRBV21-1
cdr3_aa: CASSKAPSGTGVSYNSPLHF

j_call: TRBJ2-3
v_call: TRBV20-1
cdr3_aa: CSASYTSYQTTTDTQYF

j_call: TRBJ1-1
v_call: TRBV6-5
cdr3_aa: CASSRGGSEAFF

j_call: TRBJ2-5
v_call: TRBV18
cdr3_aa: CASSAGVKETQYF

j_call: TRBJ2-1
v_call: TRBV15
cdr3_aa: CATGGSYNEQFF

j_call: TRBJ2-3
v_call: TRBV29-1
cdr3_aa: CSVGGGGWDTQYF

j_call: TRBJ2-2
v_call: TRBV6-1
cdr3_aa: CASRRWVGGELFF

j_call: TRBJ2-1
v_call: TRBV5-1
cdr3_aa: CASSSGLAGGPSYNEQFF

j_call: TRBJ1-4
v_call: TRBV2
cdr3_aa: CASRVTGGGEKLFF